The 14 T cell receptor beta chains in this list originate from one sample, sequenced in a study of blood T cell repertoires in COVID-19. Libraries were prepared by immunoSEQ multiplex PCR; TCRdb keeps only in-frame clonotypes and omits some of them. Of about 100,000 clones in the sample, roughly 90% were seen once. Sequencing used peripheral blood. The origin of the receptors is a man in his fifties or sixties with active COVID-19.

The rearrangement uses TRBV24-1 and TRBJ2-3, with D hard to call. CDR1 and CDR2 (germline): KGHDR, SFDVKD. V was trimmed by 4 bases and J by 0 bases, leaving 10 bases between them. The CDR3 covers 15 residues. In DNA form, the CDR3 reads TGTGCCACCAGTGAGAGTGGTTCTAGCACAGATACGCAGTATTTT. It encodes CATSESGSSTDTQYF.

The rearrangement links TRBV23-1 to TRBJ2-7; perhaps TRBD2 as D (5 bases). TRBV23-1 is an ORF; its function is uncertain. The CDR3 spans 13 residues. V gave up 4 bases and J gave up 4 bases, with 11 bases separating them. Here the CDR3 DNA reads TGCGCCAGCAGTCCGATCGGAGGATACGAGCAGTACTTC. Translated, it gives CASSPIGGYEQYF.

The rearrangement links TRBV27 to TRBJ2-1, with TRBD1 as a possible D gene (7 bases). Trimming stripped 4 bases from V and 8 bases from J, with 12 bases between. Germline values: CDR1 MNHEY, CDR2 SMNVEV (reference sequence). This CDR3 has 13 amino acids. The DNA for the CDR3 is TGTGCCAGCAGTTACGGAGGGGGCGATGAGCAGTTCTTC. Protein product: CASSYGGGDEQFF.

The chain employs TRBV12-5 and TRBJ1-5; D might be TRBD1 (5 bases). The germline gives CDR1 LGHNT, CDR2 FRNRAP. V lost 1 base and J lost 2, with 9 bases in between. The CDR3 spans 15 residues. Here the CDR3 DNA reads TGTGCTAGTGGTTTGGAAGGGGTCCGCAATCAGCCCCAGCATTTT. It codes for CASGLEGVRNQPQHF.

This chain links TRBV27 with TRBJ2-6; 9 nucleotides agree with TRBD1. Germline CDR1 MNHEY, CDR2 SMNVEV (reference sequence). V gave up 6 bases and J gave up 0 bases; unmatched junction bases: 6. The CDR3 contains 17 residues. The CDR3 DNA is TGTGCCAGCAGATGGGACAGGGAAATCTCTGGGGCCAACGTCCTGACTTTC. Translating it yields CASRWDREISGANVLTF.

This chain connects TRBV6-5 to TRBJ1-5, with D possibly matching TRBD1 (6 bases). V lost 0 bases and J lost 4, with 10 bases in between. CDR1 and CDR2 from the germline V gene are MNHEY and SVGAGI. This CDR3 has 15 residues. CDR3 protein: CASSYSTTGNQPQHF. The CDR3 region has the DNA TGTGCCAGCAGTTACTCGACCACAGGGAATCAGCCCCAGCATTTT.

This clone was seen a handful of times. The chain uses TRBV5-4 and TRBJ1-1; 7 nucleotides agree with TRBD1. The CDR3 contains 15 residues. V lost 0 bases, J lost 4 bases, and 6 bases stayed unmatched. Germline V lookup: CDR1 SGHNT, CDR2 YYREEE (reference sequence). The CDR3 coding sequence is TGTGCCAGCAGCTTGGGAATTTCAGGGGGCACTGAAGCTTTCTTT. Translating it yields CASSLGISGGTEAFF. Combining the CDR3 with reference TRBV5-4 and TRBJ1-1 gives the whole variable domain ETGVTQSPTHLIKTRGQQVTLRCSSQSGHNTVSWYQQALGQGPQFIFQYYREEENGRGNFPPRFSGLQFPNYSSELNVNALELDDSALYLCASSLGISGGTEAFFGQGTRLTVV.

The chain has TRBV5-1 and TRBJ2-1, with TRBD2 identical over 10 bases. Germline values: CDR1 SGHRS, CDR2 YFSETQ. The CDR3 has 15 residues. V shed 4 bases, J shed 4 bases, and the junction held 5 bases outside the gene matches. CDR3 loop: CASSPLAGEYNEQFF. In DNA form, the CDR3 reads TGCGCCAGCAGCCCTCTAGCGGGAGAGTACAATGAGCAGTTCTTC.

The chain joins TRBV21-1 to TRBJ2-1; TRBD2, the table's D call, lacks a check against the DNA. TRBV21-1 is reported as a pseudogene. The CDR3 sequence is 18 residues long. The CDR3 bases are TGTGCCAGCAGCAAAGGCCCGCGTGCGGGAGGGCCGTATAGTGAGCAGTTCTTC. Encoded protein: CASSKGPRAGGPYSEQFF.

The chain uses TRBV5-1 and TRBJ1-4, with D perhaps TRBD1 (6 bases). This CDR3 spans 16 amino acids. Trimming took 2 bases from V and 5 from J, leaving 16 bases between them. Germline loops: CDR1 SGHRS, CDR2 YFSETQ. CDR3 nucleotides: TGCGCCAGCAGCTTAGACCTACAGGGTACAAATGAAAAACTGTTTTTT. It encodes CASSLDLQGTNEKLFF.

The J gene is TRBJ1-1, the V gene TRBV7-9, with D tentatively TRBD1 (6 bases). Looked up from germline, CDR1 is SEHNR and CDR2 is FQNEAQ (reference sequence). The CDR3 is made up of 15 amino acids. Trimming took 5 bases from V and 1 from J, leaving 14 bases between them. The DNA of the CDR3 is TGTGCCAGCAGCCTGACAGGAGGAGGGAACACTGAAGCTTTCTTT. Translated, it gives CASSLTGGGNTEAFF.

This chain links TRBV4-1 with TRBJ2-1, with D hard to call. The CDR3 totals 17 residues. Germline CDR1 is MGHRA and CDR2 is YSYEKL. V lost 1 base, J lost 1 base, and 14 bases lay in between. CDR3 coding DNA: TGCGCCAGCAGCCAAGTACATTCCGGAGCGTCCTACAATGAGCAGTTCTTC. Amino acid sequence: CASSQVHSGASYNEQFF.

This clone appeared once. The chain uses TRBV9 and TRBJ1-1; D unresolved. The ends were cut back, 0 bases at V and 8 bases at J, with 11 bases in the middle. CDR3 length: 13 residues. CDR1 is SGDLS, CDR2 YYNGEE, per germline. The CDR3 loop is CASSVDGVSEAFF. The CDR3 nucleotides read TGTGCCAGCAGCGTAGATGGAGTTTCAGAAGCTTTCTTT. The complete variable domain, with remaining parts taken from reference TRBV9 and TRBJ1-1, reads DSGVTQTPKHLITATGQRVTLRCSPRSGDLSVYWYQQSLDQGLQFLIQYYNGEERAKGNILERFSAQQFPDLHSELNLSSLELGDSALYFCASSVDGVSEAFFGQGTRLTVV.

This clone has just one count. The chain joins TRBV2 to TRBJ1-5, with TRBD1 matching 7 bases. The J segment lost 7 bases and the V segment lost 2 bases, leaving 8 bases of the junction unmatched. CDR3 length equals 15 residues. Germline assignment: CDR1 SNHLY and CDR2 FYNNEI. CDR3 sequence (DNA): TGTGCCAGCAGTGAAAGTCGACAGGGCTGGCAGCCCCAGCATTTT. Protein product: CASSESRQGWQPQHF.